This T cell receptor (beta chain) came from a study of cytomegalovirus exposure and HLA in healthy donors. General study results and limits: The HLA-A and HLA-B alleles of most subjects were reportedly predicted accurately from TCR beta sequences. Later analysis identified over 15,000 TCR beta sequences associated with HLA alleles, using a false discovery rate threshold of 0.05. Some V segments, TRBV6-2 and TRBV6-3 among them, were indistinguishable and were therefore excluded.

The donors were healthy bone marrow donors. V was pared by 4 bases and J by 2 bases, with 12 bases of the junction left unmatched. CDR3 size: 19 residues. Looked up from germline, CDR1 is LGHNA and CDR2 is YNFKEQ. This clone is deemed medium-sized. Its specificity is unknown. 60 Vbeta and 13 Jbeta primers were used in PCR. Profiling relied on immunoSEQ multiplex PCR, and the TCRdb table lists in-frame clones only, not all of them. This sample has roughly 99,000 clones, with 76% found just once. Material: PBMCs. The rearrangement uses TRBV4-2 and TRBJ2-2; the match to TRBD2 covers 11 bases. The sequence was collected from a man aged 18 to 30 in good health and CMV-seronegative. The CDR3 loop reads CASSPGASSGGLNTGELFF. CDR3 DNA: TGTGCCAGCAGCCCGGGGGCGTCTAGCGGGGGGCTAAACACCGGGGAGCTGTTTTTT.